A selection of T cell receptor beta chains follows, all from one sample in a study of CD8+ T cells in alopecia areata. The data were produced by immunoSEQ multiplex PCR, yet TCRdb's version contains in-frame clones alone and is incomplete. The sample has approximately 200,000 clones; 55% to 70% are singletons. The material sequenced was CD4+ T cells sorted from blood, taken at week 4, from a patient treated with tofacitinib. The receptors were sampled from a human donor with alopecia areata. Each CDR3 is given with its conserved first and last residue. D genes are given only for firm matches.

>TRBD2|TRBV30
CAWTGGREQYF
>-|TRBV23-1
CASRRRGPLNTEAFF
>TRBD2|TRBV11-2
CASSPTSGITDTQYF
>-|TRBV6-1
CASSEARLTGIEQYF
>TRBD2|TRBV5-1
CASSGGLAGVNSDEQFF
>-|TRBV5-1
CASSLAAGSSYEQYF
>-|TRBV28
CASSLEGKVNQPQHF
>-|TRBV5-1
CASSSGQGNNEQFF
>-|TRBV30
CAWSLQTYGYTF
>-|TRBV2
CASSPNGGTDTQYF
>TRBD1|TRBV6-5
CASSYSMLDRVNF
>-|TRBV4-3
CASSQGLGGQPQHF
>-|TRBV25-1
CASSERWGEQFF
>-|TRBV29-1
CSVARGGGAGANVLTF
>-|TRBV15
CATRVGPAQPQHF
>-|TRBV29-1
CSVEPPFRSSTDTQYF
>TRBD2|TRBV25-1
CASGGIGTSGRNEQFF
>-|TRBV18
CASSPDRKETQYF